The 14 T cell receptor beta chains listed next were all sequenced from one sample in a study of T cells in pancreatic ductal adenocarcinoma. No neoadjuvant therapy was given to the selected pancreatic ductal adenocarcinoma patients before their surgery. Profiling relied on immunoSEQ multiplex PCR, and the TCRdb table lists in-frame clones only, not all of them. The repertoire holds just under 30,000 clones, with 90% to 95% as singletons. Sequences were obtained from PBMCs. The origin of the receptors is a human donor with pancreatic ductal adenocarcinoma.

Points on this clone: Other DNA variants within this sample encode the same CDR3. The chain links TRBV6-1 to TRBJ2-7; D possibly corresponds to TRBD1 (5 bases). Germline CDR1 is MNHNS and CDR2 is SASEGT. The CDR3 contains 14 residues. The ends were cut back, 2 bases at V and 4 bases at J, with 12 bases in the middle. CDR3 loop: CASSERGRQYEQYF. The CDR3 nucleotides are TGTGCCAGCAGTGAAAGGGGTCGTCAGTACGAGCAGTACTTC.

The chain is built from TRBV18 and TRBJ2-1; the match to TRBD2 covers 7 bases. The V gene end was trimmed by 1 base and the J gene end by 7 bases; junction bases not matched to a gene: 1. Germline CDR1 is KGHSH and CDR2 is LQKENI. This CDR3 is 13 amino acids long. The CDR3 here is CASSPRSGNEQFF. The DNA for the CDR3 is TGTGCCAGCTCACCACGTAGCGGGAATGAGCAGTTCTTC.

Only a few counts were recorded for this clone. The rearrangement joins TRBV1 to TRBJ2-2. TRBV1 is an annotated pseudogene. The CDR3 totals 15 residues. CDR3 amino acids: CTSSQGERDTGELFF. In nucleotides, the CDR3 is TGCACCAGCAGCCAAGGGGAACGGGACACCGGGGAGCTGTTTTTT.

CDR3 in amino acids: CASSQPNQPQHF. The DNA for the CDR3 is TGTGCCAGCAGCCAACCAAATCAGCCCCAGCATTTT. The gene calls are TRBV7-3 and TRBJ1-5, with unresolved D. This CDR3 has 12 amino acids. V dropped 5 bases and J dropped 4 bases, with 6 bases sitting between them. CDR1 is SGHTA and CDR2 is FQGTGA in the germline V gene.

DNA of the CDR3: TGTGCCAGCAGCGTAGGGGTAGCGGGAGAGATAGATACGCAGTATTTT. Translating gives CASSVGVAGEIDTQYF. This chain uses TRBV9 with TRBJ2-3; 9 bases line up with TRBD2. CDR3 length: 16 amino acids. Germline-derived CDR1 and CDR2 are SGDLS and YYNGEE. The J segment lost 5 bases and the V segment lost 0 bases, leaving 7 bases of the junction unmatched.

The chain links TRBV29-1 to TRBJ1-5, with 7 bases aligning to TRBD1. The V gene's germline CDR1 is SQVTM and CDR2 ANQGSEA. Losses at the gene ends were 7 bases for V and 3 bases for J; bases not matched to a gene: 3. This CDR3 is 12 amino acids long. CDR3 protein: CSARGDNQPQHF. The DNA of the CDR3 is TGCAGCGCCAGGGGGGACAATCAGCCCCAGCATTTT.

The chain links TRBV27 to TRBJ2-1; possible D gene TRBD2, 6 bases. This CDR3 has 12 residues. Germline loops: CDR1 MNHEY, CDR2 SMNVEV (reference sequence). With 3 bases removed from V and 8 bases from J, the gap between germline ends came to 8 bases. CDR3 in DNA: TGTGCCAGCAGTTTCGGGAGCCATGAGCAGTTCTTC. This gives the protein CASSFGSHEQFF.

CDR3 loop: CASSPAQAVNQPQHF. The CDR3 DNA is TGTGCCAGCAGTCCGGCCCAGGCAGTTAATCAGCCCCAGCATTTT. The rearrangement links TRBV28 to TRBJ1-5; D is ambiguous. The length of the CDR3 is 15 residues. CDR1 MDHEN and CDR2 SYDVKM come from the germline V gene. Deletions cut 5 bases from V and 4 bases from J, with 15 bases between.

This rearrangement joins TRBV14 to TRBJ1-1; D gene ambiguous. V lost 4 bases to trimming and J lost 10 bases, with 22 bases between them. Germline values: CDR1 SGHDN, CDR2 FVKESK. The CDR3 is 15 amino acids. The CDR3 coding sequence is TGTGCCAGCAGCCCCCTTGTTCGGCCCGCACGGCGAGCTTTCTTT. This sequence encodes CASSPLVRPARRAFF.

The V and J genes are TRBV7-2 and TRBJ2-1; TRBD2 is a possible D gene (5 bases). The germline CDR1 and CDR2 sequences are SGHTA and FQGNSA. The CDR3 totals 16 residues. Deletions cut 6 bases from V and 5 bases from J, with 20 bases between. The CDR3 nucleotides are TGTGCCAGCAGTGAGAGGGCGGGTGGAGGTCACAATGAGCAGTTCTTC. Translated: CASSERAGGGHNEQFF.

V and J are TRBV27 and TRBJ1-2, with D tentatively TRBD1 (6 bases). This CDR3 region has 13 residues. V gave up 4 bases and J gave up 8 bases, with 14 bases separating them. Germline CDR1 reads MNHEY; CDR2 reads SMNVEV (reference sequence). The CDR3 region has the DNA TGTGCCAGCAGTTATGACAGGAGTAGAGGCTACACCTTC. Translated: CASSYDRSRGYTF.

V is TRBV7-9 and J is TRBJ2-7, with no clear D. Germline CDR1 and CDR2: SEHNR and FQNEAQ (reference sequence). The CDR3 sequence is 11 residues long. With 5 bases removed from V and 3 bases from J, the gap between germline ends came to 5 bases. This chain's CDR3 is CASSQDYEQYF. CDR3 bases: TGTGCCAGCAGCCAGGACTACGAGCAGTACTTC.

This clone showed up just once. The rearrangement uses TRBV5-5 and TRBJ1-5; a possible D gene is TRBD1 (5 bases). Trimming pared 1 base from V and 5 bases from J, leaving 19 bases between. The germline CDR1 and CDR2 sequences are SGHKS and YYEKEE (reference sequence). The CDR3 extends over 17 amino acids. The CDR3 here is CASSLWIGQGVDQPQHF. The DNA of the CDR3 is TGTGCCAGCAGCTTGTGGATCGGGCAGGGCGTTGATCAGCCCCAGCATTTT.

This clone was seen a single time. The chain employs TRBV9 and TRBJ1-5; possible D gene TRBD1, 5 bases. CDR3 length: 13 residues. Germline V lookup: CDR1 SGDLS, CDR2 YYNGEE. V was pared by 4 bases and J by 5 bases, with 10 bases between. The CDR3 is CASSRQGDQPQHF. The CDR3 nucleotides are TGTGCCAGCAGCAGGCAGGGCGATCAGCCCCAGCATTTT.